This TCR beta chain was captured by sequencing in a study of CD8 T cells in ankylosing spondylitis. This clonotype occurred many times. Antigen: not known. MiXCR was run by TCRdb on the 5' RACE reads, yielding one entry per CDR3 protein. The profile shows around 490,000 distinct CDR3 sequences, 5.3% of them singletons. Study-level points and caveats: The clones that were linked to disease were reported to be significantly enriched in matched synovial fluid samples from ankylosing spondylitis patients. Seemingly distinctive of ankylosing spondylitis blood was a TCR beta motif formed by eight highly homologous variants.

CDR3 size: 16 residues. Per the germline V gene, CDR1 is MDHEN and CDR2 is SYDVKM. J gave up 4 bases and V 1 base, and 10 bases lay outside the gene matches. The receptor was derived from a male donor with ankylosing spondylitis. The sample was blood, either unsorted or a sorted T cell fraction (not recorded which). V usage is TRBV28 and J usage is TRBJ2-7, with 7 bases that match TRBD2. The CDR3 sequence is CASSLFISSGPYEQYF. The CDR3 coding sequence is TGTGCCAGCAGTTTATTTATTTCTAGCGGTCCTTACGAGCAGTACTTC. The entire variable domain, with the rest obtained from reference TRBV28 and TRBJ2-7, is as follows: DVKVTQSSRYLVKRTGEKVFLECVQDMDHENMFWYRQDPGLGLRLIYFSYDVKMKEKGDIPEGYSVSREKKERFSLILESASTNQTSMYLCASSLFISSGPYEQYFGPGTRLTVT.